Sequencing of this T cell receptor beta chain was carried out in a study of T cell responses to AZD1222 COVID-19 vaccine. The table came from immunoSEQ multiplex PCR; TCRdb's copy has only in-frame clones and leaves some out. Here the sample spans fewer than 70,000 clones, 75% to 85% being singletons. Trimming removed 1 base at V and 7 bases at J, with 19 bases between. The germline V gene encodes CDR1 SGHNT and CDR2 YENEEA. The CDR3 totals 16 residues. The sequence was collected from an adult who received the AZD1222 COVID-19 vaccine. The specimen comprised peripheral blood, sampled 28 days after the second AZD1222 dose. This chain links TRBV11-3 with TRBJ1-1; possibly TRBD1 for D (5 bases). Here the CDR3 reads CASSLGSTSFGGEAFF. The CDR3 DNA sequence: TGTGCCAGCAGCTTAGGGTCTACATCGTTTGGGGGTGAAGCTTTCTTT.